This TCR beta chain is from a study of cytomegalovirus exposure and HLA in healthy donors. The trim removed 5 bases at V and 4 bases at J, leaving 6 bases unmatched. The CDR3 is 15 amino acids. Germline CDR1 is SGHVS and CDR2 is FNYEAQ. It was with 60 Vbeta and 13 Jbeta primers that the PCR ran. Sequencing was performed with immunoSEQ multiplex PCR; in TCRdb, only in-frame clones are kept and a portion is missing. The sample records some 110,000 clones, over 55% being singletons. Material for sequencing was PBMCs. The receptor comes from a female donor in good health and CMV-seronegative. This rearrangement joins TRBV7-6 to TRBJ2-1; 9 bases match TRBD2. In nucleotides, the CDR3 is TGTGCCAGCAGCCCACTAGCGGGCAATTACAATGAGCAGTTCTTC. This sequence encodes CASSPLAGNYNEQFF. Filled out from reference TRBV7-6 and TRBJ2-1, the complete variable domain reads GAGVSQSPRYKVTKRGQDVALRCDPISGHVSLYWYRQALGQGPEFLTYFNYEAQQDKSGLPNDRFSAERPEGSISTLTIQRTEQRDSAMYRCASSPLAGNYNEQFFGPGTRLTVL.